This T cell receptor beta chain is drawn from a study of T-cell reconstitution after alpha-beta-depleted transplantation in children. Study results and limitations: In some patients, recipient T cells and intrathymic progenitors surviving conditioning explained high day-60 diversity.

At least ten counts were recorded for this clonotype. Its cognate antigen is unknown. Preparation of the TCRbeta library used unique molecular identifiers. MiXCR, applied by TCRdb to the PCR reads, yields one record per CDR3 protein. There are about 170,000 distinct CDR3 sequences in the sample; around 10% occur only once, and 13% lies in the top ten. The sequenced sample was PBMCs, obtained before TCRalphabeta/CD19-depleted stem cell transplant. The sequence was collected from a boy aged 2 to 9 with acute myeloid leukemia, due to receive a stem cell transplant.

In DNA, the CDR3 is TGTGCCAGCTCCCCGGAAGGCACTGAAGCTTTCTTT. Its protein product is CASSPEGTEAFF. The chain joins TRBV18 to TRBJ1-1; D ambiguous. Germline V CDR1 and CDR2: KGHSH, LQKENI. CDR3 length: 12 residues. Deletions cut 6 bases from V and 4 bases from J, with 9 bases between.